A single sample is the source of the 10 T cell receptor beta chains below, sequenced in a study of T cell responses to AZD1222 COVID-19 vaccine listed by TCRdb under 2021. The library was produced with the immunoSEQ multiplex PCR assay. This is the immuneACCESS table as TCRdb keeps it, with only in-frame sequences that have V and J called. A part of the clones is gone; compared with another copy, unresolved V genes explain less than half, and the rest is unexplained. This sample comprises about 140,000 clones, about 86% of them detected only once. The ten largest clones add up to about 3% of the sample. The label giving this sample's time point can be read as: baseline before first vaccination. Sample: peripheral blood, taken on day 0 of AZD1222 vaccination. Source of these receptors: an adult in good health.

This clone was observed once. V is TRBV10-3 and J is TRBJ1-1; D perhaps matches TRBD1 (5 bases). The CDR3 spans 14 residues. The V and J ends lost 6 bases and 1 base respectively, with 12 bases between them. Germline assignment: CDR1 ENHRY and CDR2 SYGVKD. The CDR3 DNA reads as TGTGCCATCAGCCAGAGGGGAAGGAACACTGAAGCTTTCTTT. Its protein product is CAISQRGRNTEAFF.

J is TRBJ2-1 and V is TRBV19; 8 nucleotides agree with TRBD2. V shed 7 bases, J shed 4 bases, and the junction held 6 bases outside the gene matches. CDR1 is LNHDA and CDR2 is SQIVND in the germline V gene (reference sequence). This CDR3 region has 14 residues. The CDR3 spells CASTTSGGYNEQFF. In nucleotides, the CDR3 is TGTGCCAGTACAACTAGCGGAGGTTACAATGAGCAGTTCTTC.

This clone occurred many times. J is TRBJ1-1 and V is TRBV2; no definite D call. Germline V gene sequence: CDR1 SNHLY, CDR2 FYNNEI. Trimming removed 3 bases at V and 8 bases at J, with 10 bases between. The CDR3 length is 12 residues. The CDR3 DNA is TGTGCCAGCAGTGAGTTCGCGGCCGAAGCTTTCTTT. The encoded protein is CASSEFAAEAFF.

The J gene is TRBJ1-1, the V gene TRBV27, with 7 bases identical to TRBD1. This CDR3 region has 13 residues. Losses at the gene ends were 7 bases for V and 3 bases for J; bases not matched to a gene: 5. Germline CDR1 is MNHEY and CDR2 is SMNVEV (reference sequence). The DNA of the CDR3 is TGTGCCAGCAAAAGGCAGGGGGACACTGAAGCTTTCTTT. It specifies CASKRQGDTEAFF.

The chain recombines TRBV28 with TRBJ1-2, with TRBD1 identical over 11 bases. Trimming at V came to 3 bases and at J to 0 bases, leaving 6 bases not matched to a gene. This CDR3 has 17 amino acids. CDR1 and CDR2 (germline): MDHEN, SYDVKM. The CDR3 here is CASSLGGTGGSNYGYTF. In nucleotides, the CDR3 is TGTGCCAGCAGTTTGGGAGGGACAGGGGGATCTAACTATGGCTACACCTTC.

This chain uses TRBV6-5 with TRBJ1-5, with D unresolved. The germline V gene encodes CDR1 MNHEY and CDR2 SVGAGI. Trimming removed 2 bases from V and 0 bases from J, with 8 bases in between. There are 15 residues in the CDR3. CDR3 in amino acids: CASSYGEYSNQPQHF. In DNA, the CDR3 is TGTGCCAGCAGTTACGGGGAGTATAGCAATCAGCCCCAGCATTTT.

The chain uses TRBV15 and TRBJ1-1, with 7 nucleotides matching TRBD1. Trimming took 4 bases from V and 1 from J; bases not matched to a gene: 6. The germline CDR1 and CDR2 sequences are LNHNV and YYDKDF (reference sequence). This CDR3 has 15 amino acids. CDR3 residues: CATSKGEGANTEAFF. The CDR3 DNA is TGTGCCACCAGCAAAGGGGAGGGGGCGAACACTGAAGCTTTCTTT.

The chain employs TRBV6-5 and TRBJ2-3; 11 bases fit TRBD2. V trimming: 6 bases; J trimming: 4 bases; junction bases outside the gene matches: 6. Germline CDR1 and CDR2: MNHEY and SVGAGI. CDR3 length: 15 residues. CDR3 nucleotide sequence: TGTGCCAGCAGACTAGCGGGAGCCTCCCCAGATACGCAGTATTTT. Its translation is CASRLAGASPDTQYF.

In DNA, the CDR3 is TGTGCCAGCAGCTTGGTTGGAGGGAAAAACTATGGCTACACCTTC. Its translation is CASSLVGGKNYGYTF. V usage is TRBV5-4 and J usage is TRBJ1-2; D is unresolved. Germline loops: CDR1 SGHNT, CDR2 YYREEE (reference sequence). Trimming removed 0 bases at V and 2 bases at J, with 11 bases between. There are 15 residues in the CDR3.

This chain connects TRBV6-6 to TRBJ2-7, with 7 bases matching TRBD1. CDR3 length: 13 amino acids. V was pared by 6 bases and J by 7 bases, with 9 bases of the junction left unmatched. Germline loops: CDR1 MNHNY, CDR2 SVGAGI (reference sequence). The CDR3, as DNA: TGTGCCAGCAGCCGGGACAGTTTGGGGGAGCAGTACTTC. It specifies CASSRDSLGEQYF.